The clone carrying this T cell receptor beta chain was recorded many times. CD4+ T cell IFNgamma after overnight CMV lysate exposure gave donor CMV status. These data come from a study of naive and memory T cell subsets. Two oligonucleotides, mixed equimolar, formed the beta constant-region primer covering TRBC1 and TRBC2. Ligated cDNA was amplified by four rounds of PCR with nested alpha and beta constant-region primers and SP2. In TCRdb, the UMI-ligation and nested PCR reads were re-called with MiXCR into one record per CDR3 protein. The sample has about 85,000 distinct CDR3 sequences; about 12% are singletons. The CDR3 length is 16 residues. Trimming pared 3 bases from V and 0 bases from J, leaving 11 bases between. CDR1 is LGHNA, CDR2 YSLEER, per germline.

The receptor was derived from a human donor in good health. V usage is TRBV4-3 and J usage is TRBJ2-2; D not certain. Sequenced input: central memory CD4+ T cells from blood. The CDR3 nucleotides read TGCGCCAGCAGCCATTCGTCCATTCCGAACACCGGGGAGCTGTTTTTT. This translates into CASSHSSIPNTGELFF.